Listed below are T cell receptor beta chains from one sample, sequenced in a study of T cells in Graves' hyperthyroidism and ophthalmopathy. MiXCR, run by TCRdb on the multiplex PCR reads, gives a single entry per CDR3 protein. The table includes 110,000 to 150,000 distinct CDR3 sequences, approximately 20% detected once. What was sequenced was blood. The source is a woman between 50 and 59 years old with Graves' hyperthyroidism that later progressed to Graves' ophthalmopathy. Each CDR3 is given with its conserved first and last residue. The D gene is left open where the match is weak. Expanded clones are given a class, and other clones once, few, many or no size at all.

V gene	clone size	J gene	D gene	CDR3 DNA	CDR3 protein
TRBV7-2	many	TRBJ1-2	NA	TGTGCCAGCAGCCGCGACGGCACGCGCGGCTACACCTTC	CASSRDGTRGYTF
TRBV5-6	NA	TRBJ2-3	NA	TGTGCCAGCAGCTTGCCGGAGGGCAGAGTGTATTTT	CASSLPEGRVYF
TRBV27	many	TRBJ2-7	NA	TGTGCCAGCAGCCGGGTCCCAGGTCTCTCCTACGAGCAGTACTTC	CASSRVPGLSYEQYF
TRBV27	NA	TRBJ2-7	TRBD2	TGTGCCAGCATGAGGCGGGAGTCTTCCTACGAGCAGTACTTC	CASMRRESSYEQYF
TRBV6-1	NA	TRBJ2-7	TRBD1	TGTGCCAGCAGTGAAGCCAGGGGGCGCGAGCAGTACTTC	CASSEARGREQYF
TRBV9	NA	TRBJ2-5	NA	TGTGCCAGCAGCGTAGTGGGAGCACACTGGGAGACCCAGTACTTC	CASSVVGAHWETQYF
TRBV6-2/TRBV6-3	NA	TRBJ2-7	NA	TGTGCCAGCAGTACCCCAGGGGAAACCTACGAGCAGTACTTC	CASSTPGETYEQYF
TRBV6-2/TRBV6-3	NA	TRBJ1-1	TRBD1	TGTGCCAGCAGTTACGTAGTCGGGACAGGGGGCGCGAGCACTGAAGCTTTCTTT	CASSYVVGTGGASTEAFF
TRBV7-9	few	TRBJ2-7	TRBD2	TGTGCCAGCAGCCTTCTAGCGGGGGGGAACTACGAGCAGTACTTC	CASSLLAGGNYEQYF
TRBV2	once	TRBJ1-1	TRBD1	TGTGCCAGCAGCTCCAGGGGGCAGAACACTGAAGCTTTCTTT	CASSSRGQNTEAFF
TRBV28	NA	TRBJ2-7	NA	TGTGCCAGCAGTTTAGGGGGAGTCGCCTACGAGCAGTACTTC	CASSLGGVAYEQYF
TRBV9	NA	TRBJ1-1	NA	TGTGCCAGCAGCGTAGACTGGGTGAGCACTGAAGCTTTCTTT	CASSVDWVSTEAFF
TRBV27	many	TRBJ1-3	NA	TGTGCCAGCAGTTTATCCTTCTCTGGAAACACCATATATTTT	CASSLSFSGNTIYF
TRBV20-1	once	TRBJ2-7	NA	TGCAGTGCCTTCCAAGGCCGTTTGGTTGGCGAGCAGTACTTC	CSAFQGRLVGEQYF
TRBV20-1	many	TRBJ1-1	NA	TGCAGTGCTAGAGATCGCTTACTCCAGAACACTGAAGCTTTCTTT	CSARDRLLQNTEAFF
TRBV6-1	many	TRBJ2-7	TRBD2	TGTGCCAGCCGTCAACTAGCGGCCTACGAGCAGTACTTC	CASRQLAAYEQYF
TRBV7-3	many	TRBJ2-5	NA	TGTGCCAGCAGCTTACACGGGGTCTTGGGGGAGACCCAGTACTTC	CASSLHGVLGETQYF
TRBV14	NA	TRBJ2-2	NA	TGTGCCAGCAGCCAAGACACCACCACCGGGGAGCTGTTTTTT	CASSQDTTTGELFF
TRBV2	many	TRBJ2-1	TRBD2	TGTGCCAGCAGTGTCCTAGCGGATGAGTTCTTC	CASSVLADEFF
TRBV2	once	TRBJ2-1	TRBD1	TGTGCCAGCAGTCGCGGCAGGGGGAACAATGAGCAGTTCTTC	CASSRGRGNNEQFF
TRBV2	NA	TRBJ1-1	NA	TGTGCCAGCAGTGCGGACGGCAACCTCGGTGAAGCTTTCTTT	CASSADGNLGEAFF
TRBV6-4	few	TRBJ2-7	TRBD2	TGTGCCAAACGAAGCGGGAGTCTCTACGAGCAGTACTTC	CAKRSGSLYEQYF
TRBV28	NA	TRBJ1-5	NA	TGTGCCAGCAGTAAACAGGGAGGCCATCAGCCCCAGCATTTT	CASSKQGGHQPQHF
TRBV6-1	NA	TRBJ1-5	TRBD1	TGTGCCAGCAGTTCCGGGACAGGGGGTAATCAGCCCCAGCATTTT	CASSSGTGGNQPQHF
TRBV20-1	many	TRBJ1-5	NA	TGCAGTGCTAAGGACAGAGATCAGCCCCAGCATTTT	CSAKDRDQPQHF
TRBV11-2	many	TRBJ2-7	TRBD2	TGTGCCAGCAGCTTTGGTACGGGAGGGCCCTCCTACGAGCAGTACTTC	CASSFGTGGPSYEQYF
TRBV28	many	TRBJ1-2	NA	TGTGCCAGCAGTCCCCCGGGGCGGTATGGCTACACCTTC	CASSPPGRYGYTF
TRBV6-1	many	TRBJ1-1	NA	TGTGCCAGCAGTCCCGGACCGATGAACACTGAAGCTTTCTTT	CASSPGPMNTEAFF
TRBV28	few	TRBJ2-7	NA	TGTGCCAGCAGTTTATCGGGGGAGGCCAGGGCCCACGAGCAGTACTTC	CASSLSGEARAHEQYF
TRBV2	many	TRBJ1-1	TRBD1	TGTGCCAGCAGTGATCGCAGGGGGGGGACTGAAGCTTTCTTT	CASSDRRGGTEAFF
TRBV7-9	many	TRBJ2-1	NA	TGTGCCAGCAGCTCCGGGACGGGGAAGGGGCATGAGCAGTTCTTC	CASSSGTGKGHEQFF
TRBV3-1	once	TRBJ2-1	TRBD2	TGTGCCAGCAGCCAAGATAAGGGGGCGGGAGGGGAGTACAAGCCTGAGCAGTTCTTC	CASSQDKGAGGEYKPEQFF
TRBV7-2	NA	TRBJ2-1	TRBD1	TGTGCCAGCAGCCGACAGGGGGTTAGGGAAGGTGAGCAGTTCTTC	CASSRQGVREGEQFF
TRBV12-3/TRBV12-4	many	TRBJ2-7	TRBD2	TGTGCCAGCAGCCTGGGACTAGCGGGAGGGCCGTCCTACGAGCAGTACTTC	CASSLGLAGGPSYEQYF
TRBV7-8	many	TRBJ1-2	NA	TGTGCCAGCAGAAATACAGGGTCCGGCTACACCTTC	CASRNTGSGYTF
TRBV28	many	TRBJ1-4	TRBD1	TGTGCCAGCAGGGGACAGCTCGGTGAAAAACTGTTTTTT	CASRGQLGEKLFF
TRBV5-1	NA	TRBJ1-1	NA	TGCGCCAGCACCAGTCACAGGGCTCTGAACACTGAAGCTTTCTTT	CASTSHRALNTEAFF
TRBV11-2	many	TRBJ1-4	NA	TGTGCCAGCAGTTTTACGGCAACTAATGAAAAACTGTTTTTT	CASSFTATNEKLFF
TRBV11-3	few	TRBJ2-5	TRBD2	TGTGCCAGCAGCCTGGGACTAGCGGGAGAGACCCAGTACTTC	CASSLGLAGETQYF
TRBV30	many	TRBJ2-4	NA	TGTGCCTGGACTGCTGGGGGGCGGAAAAACATTCAGTACTTC	CAWTAGGRKNIQYF
TRBV7-8	many	TRBJ2-5	NA	TGTGCCAGCAGCTTAGATCGAGCGACGGAGACCCAGTACTTC	CASSLDRATETQYF
TRBV5-1	many	TRBJ2-7	TRBD1	TGCGCCAGCAGCTTGCAGACAGGGGGCCTGAATGGCGAGCAGTACTTC	CASSLQTGGLNGEQYF
TRBV28	many	TRBJ2-7	NA	TGTGCCAGCAGCTCGATCGGGGTCAGGGCCCCCTACGAGCAGTACTTC	CASSSIGVRAPYEQYF
TRBV6-1	many	TRBJ1-2	TRBD1	TGTGCCAGCAGTTACTTATTGACAGGGGTAGATGGCTACACCTTC	CASSYLLTGVDGYTF
TRBV14	few	TRBJ2-5	NA	TGTGCCAGCAGCCCCCTAAGATTCAGGGCCCTACAAGAGACCCAGTACTTC	CASSPLRFRALQETQYF
TRBV28	many	TRBJ1-2	NA	TGTGCCAGCAGCCCGGACCCCCTGAGGGGCTACACCTTC	CASSPDPLRGYTF
TRBV5-1	few	TRBJ1-4	NA	TGCGCCAGCAGCTTGGGGGGCCAGGGGAATGAAAAACTGTTTTTT	CASSLGGQGNEKLFF
TRBV5-1	few	TRBJ1-2	NA	TGCGCCAGCAGCCCTACGGCTACTCTACAGGGCTCCTATGGCTACACCTTC	CASSPTATLQGSYGYTF
TRBV11-2	many	TRBJ2-2	NA	TGTGCCAGCAGCTTAGGTATCTCCGGGGAGCTGTTTTTT	CASSLGISGELFF
TRBV10-3	NA	TRBJ1-2	NA	TGTGCCATCAGTCTCAAGGCGGCGGGGACGGATGGCTACACCTTC	CAISLKAAGTDGYTF
TRBV28	NA	TRBJ1-1	TRBD1	TGTGCCAGCAGCCACCTCGGACAGGAGGGGACTGAAGCTTTCTTT	CASSHLGQEGTEAFF
TRBV5-4	NA	TRBJ2-5	TRBD2	TGTGCCAGCAGCTCCCCGCCCCTAGCGGGGAGGGAGACCCAGTACTTC	CASSSPPLAGRETQYF
TRBV5-1	many	TRBJ2-3	TRBD2	TGCGCCAGCAGCCCCTCGGGAGCGGGGCTTCACACAGATACGCAGTATTTT	CASSPSGAGLHTDTQYF
TRBV12-3/TRBV12-4	many	TRBJ1-5	TRBD1	TGTGCCAGCGGGACAGGGCGGCTGCAGCCCCAGCATTTT	CASGTGRLQPQHF